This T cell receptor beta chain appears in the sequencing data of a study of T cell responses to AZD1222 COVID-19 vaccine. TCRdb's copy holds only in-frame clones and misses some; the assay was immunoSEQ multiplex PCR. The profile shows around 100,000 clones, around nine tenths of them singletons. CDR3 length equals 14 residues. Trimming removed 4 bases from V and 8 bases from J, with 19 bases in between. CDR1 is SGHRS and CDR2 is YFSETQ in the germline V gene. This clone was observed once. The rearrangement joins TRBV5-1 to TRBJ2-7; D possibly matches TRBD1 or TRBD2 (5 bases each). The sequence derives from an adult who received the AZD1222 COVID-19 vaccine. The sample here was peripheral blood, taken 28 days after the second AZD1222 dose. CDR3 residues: CASSAGTAWAQQYF. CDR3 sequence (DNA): TGCGCCAGCAGCGCCGGGACGGCCTGGGCCCAGCAGTACTTC.